This entry lists 32 T cell receptor beta chains sequenced from one sample in a study of T cells in localized non-small cell lung cancer. Clones were read by immunoSEQ multiplex PCR, and TCRdb kept only the in-frame ones, dropping some. The table includes 20,000 to 30,000 clones, more than 75% detected once. The starting material was peripheral blood, obtained before any cancer treatment. Source of these receptors: a male donor aged 60 or older with stage I squamous cell lung carcinoma.

In its sample, this clone is hyperexpanded. The chain employs TRBV27 and TRBJ2-7, with TRBD1 matching over 9 bases. This CDR3 contains 14 residues. CDR1 is MNHEY and CDR2 is SMNVEV in the germline V gene (reference sequence). With 9 bases clipped from V and 5 bases from J, the junction kept 11 bases outside the gene matches. This CDR3 is CASQSGTGYDEQYF. Written as DNA, the CDR3 is TGTGCCAGTCAGTCAGGGACAGGGTACGACGAGCAGTACTTC.

The chain employs TRBV14 and TRBJ2-6; D remains unclear. V lost 5 bases and J 2 bases, leaving 4 bases between the germline ends. Germline V CDR1 and CDR2: SGHDN, FVKESK. The CDR3 runs 13 residues. The CDR3 region is CASSNTGANVLTF. CDR3 DNA sequence: TGTGCCAGCAGCAACACTGGGGCCAACGTCCTGACTTTC.

This chain connects TRBV28 to TRBJ2-7; 10 bases align to TRBD1. This CDR3 is 14 amino acids long. Per the germline V gene, CDR1 is MDHEN and CDR2 is SYDVKM. Trimming cost V 7 bases and J 5 bases; bases outside gene matches: 8. The CDR3 DNA reads TGTGCCAGCACCGTGCAGGGACAGGGGAACGAGCAGTACTTC. The encoded protein is CASTVQGQGNEQYF.

The chain couples TRBV5-8 to TRBJ2-5; 11 bases line up with TRBD1. The CDR3 spans 14 residues. Germline trimming cut 3 bases from V and 5 bases from J; bases unmatched to any gene: 3. Germline CDR1 reads SGHTS; CDR2 reads YDEGEE. CDR3 sequence reads: CASSSDRGHETQYF. The CDR3 DNA is TGTGCCAGCAGCTCGGACAGGGGGCATGAGACCCAGTACTTC.

The chain links TRBV5-8 to TRBJ2-2, with 8 bases fitting TRBD1. Germline values: CDR1 SGHTS, CDR2 YDEGEE. Unmatched junction bases numbered 0, after V lost 10 bases and J lost 1 base. There are 12 residues in the CDR3. CDR3 residues: CAGQGNTGELFF. CDR3 nucleotides: TGTGCCGGACAGGGGAACACCGGGGAGCTGTTTTTT.

CDR3: CASSRATRNEKLFF. The DNA for the CDR3 is TGTGCCAGCTCACGAGCTACAAGAAATGAAAAACTGTTTTTT. This sequence joins TRBV18 and TRBJ1-4, with unresolved D. This CDR3 is built from 14 residues. From germline, CDR1 is KGHSH and CDR2 LQKENI. Between the trimmed V and J ends, which lost 4 bases and 5 bases, there was a span of 11 bases.

This clone is labeled as medium-sized (0.01 to 0.1%). The rearrangement uses TRBV10-2 and TRBJ1-1; D remains unclear. Deletions cut 3 bases from V and 6 bases from J, with 5 bases between. The CDR3 contains 11 residues. The germline CDR1 and CDR2 sequences are WSHSY and SAAADI. The CDR3 region is CASSDLAEAFF. The CDR3 DNA is TGCGCCAGCAGTGACCTGGCTGAAGCTTTCTTT.

This clone was counted once. The rearrangement links TRBV19 to TRBJ1-1; D is unresolved. Germline V gives CDR1 LNHDA, CDR2 SQIVND (reference sequence). This CDR3 has 13 amino acids. Trimming pared 5 bases from V and 5 bases from J, leaving 12 bases between. The CDR3 loop is CASSVGPGTEAFF. In DNA form, the CDR3 reads TGTGCCAGTAGTGTGGGTCCGGGGACTGAAGCTTTCTTT.

V is TRBV7-2 and J is TRBJ2-5; no clear D gene. There are 16 residues in the CDR3. The germline V gene has CDR1 SGHTA and CDR2 FQGNSA. Deletions cut 1 base from V and 0 bases from J, with 12 bases between. The CDR3 DNA reads as TGTGCCAGCAGCTTAGGGTTTAGCTCGTACCAAGAGACCCAGTACTTC. Its translation: CASSLGFSSYQETQYF. Together with reference TRBV7-2 and TRBJ2-5, the CDR3 gives the full variable domain: GAGVSQSPSNKVTEKGKDVELRCDPISGHTALYWYRQSLGQGLEFLIYFQGNSAPDKSGLPSDRFSAERTGGSVSTLTIQRTQQEDSAVYLCASSLGFSSYQETQYFGPGTRLLVL.

V and J are TRBV7-6 and TRBJ2-7; possible D gene TRBD1, 6 bases. V dropped 3 bases and J dropped 4 bases, with 7 bases sitting between them. Germline CDR1 is SGHVS and CDR2 is FNYEAQ. The CDR3 length is 12 residues. CDR3 in DNA: TGTGCCAGCAGCTTGACAGGATACGAGCAGTACTTC. This encodes CASSLTGYEQYF.

This clone was seen only a few times. CDR3 nucleotides: TGTGCCAGCAGCGTAGACTTATATCCGACACTCAACTATGGCTACACCTTC. Protein product: CASSVDLYPTLNYGYTF. The genes are TRBV9 and TRBJ1-2; D is ambiguous. Per germline, CDR1 SGDLS and CDR2 YYNGEE. The CDR3 consists of 17 residues. With 0 bases removed from V and 2 bases from J, the gap between germline ends came to 17 bases.

The V call is TRBV19, the J call TRBJ2-1, with D possibly called TRBD1 or TRBD2 (5 bases each). Trimming shortened V by 6 bases and J by 10 bases, and 13 bases separated the two germline ends. Germline lookup yields CDR1 LNHDA and CDR2 SQIVND (reference sequence). The CDR3 is 12 amino acids. This chain's CDR3 is CASSPGRGEQFF. The CDR3 nucleotides read TGTGCCAGTAGCCCGGGAAGGGGAGAGCAGTTCTTC. Full variable domain (missing parts from reference TRBV19 and TRBJ2-1): DGGITQSPKYLFRKEGQNVTLSCEQNLNHDAMYWYRQDPGQGLRLIYYSQIVNDFQKGDIAEGYSVSREKKESFPLTVTSAQKNPTAFYLCASSPGRGEQFFGPGTRLTVL.

This clone occurred once. This chain's CDR3 is CASSLFSQGLSYEQYF. The CDR3 region has the DNA TGTGCCAGCAGCTTATTCAGTCAGGGGCTCTCCTACGAGCAGTACTTC. The chain joins TRBV7-8 to TRBJ2-7; a possible D gene is TRBD1 (6 bases). V was cut by 2 bases and J by 0 bases, with 14 bases left in between. CDR3 size: 16 residues. Germline-derived CDR1 and CDR2 are SGHVS and FQNEAQ. Based on the CDR3 plus reference TRBV7-8 and TRBJ2-7, the full variable domain is GAGVSQSPRYKVAKRGQDVALRCDPISGHVSLFWYQQALGQGPEFLTYFQNEAQLDKSGLPSDRFFAERPEGSVSTLKIQRTQQEDSAVYLCASSLFSQGLSYEQYFGPGTRLTVT.

The CDR3 coding sequence is TGTGCCAGCAGGGCCGACAAATTTGAAGCTTTCTTT. It specifies CASRADKFEAFF. The chain combines TRBV6-5 with TRBJ1-1; D is uncertain. This CDR3 region has 12 residues. In germline, CDR1 is MNHEY, CDR2 SVGAGI. V was pared by 6 bases and J by 7 bases, with 12 bases between.

This chain joins TRBV7-6 and TRBJ2-7; D might be TRBD2 (6 bases). Germline CDR1 reads SGHVS; CDR2 reads FNYEAQ. The CDR3 totals 13 residues. Between the trimmed V and J ends, which lost 4 bases and 4 bases, there was a span of 11 bases. CDR3 sequence (DNA): TGTGCCAGCAGCTCTCAGGGAGGTTACGAGCAGTACTTC. Its translation is CASSSQGGYEQYF.

This chain uses TRBV2 with TRBJ2-7, with D possibly matching TRBD1 (6 bases). Trimming took 6 bases from V and 3 from J, leaving 6 bases between them. This CDR3 has 11 amino acids. Per germline, CDR1 SNHLY and CDR2 FYNNEI. CDR3 region: CASRQGYEQYF. The CDR3 DNA sequence: TGTGCCAGCAGACAGGGCTACGAGCAGTACTTC.

The rearrangement uses TRBV6-5 and TRBJ2-1; no clear D gene. Trimming pared 2 bases from V and 1 base from J, leaving 9 bases between. The length of the CDR3 is 15 residues. Germline V CDR1 and CDR2: MNHEY, SVGAGI. This CDR3 is CASSYTAESYNEQFF. The CDR3, as DNA: TGTGCCAGCAGTTACACGGCCGAGTCCTACAATGAGCAGTTCTTC.

J is TRBJ2-7 and V is TRBV5-1; D is unresolved. CDR3 length: 13 residues. Between the trimmed V and J ends, which lost 3 bases and 5 bases, there was a span of 12 bases. Germline CDR1 SGHRS, CDR2 YFSETQ. Here the CDR3 reads CASSSGRPDEQYF. CDR3 DNA: TGCGCCAGCAGCTCAGGCCGGCCTGACGAGCAGTACTTC.

This clone was picked up one time. The chain is built from TRBV11-2 and TRBJ2-5; 9 bases fit TRBD2. The germline V gene encodes CDR1 SGHAT and CDR2 FQNNGV. V was pared by 5 bases and J by 4 bases, with 8 bases of the junction left unmatched. The CDR3 has 15 amino acids. CDR3 in DNA: TGTGCCAGCAGCCCGGGGGGAGCGGGAGGAGAGACCCAGTACTTC. Protein sequence: CASSPGGAGGETQYF.

This clone was seen a single time. The J gene is TRBJ1-1, the V gene TRBV2, with no clear D. CDR1 and CDR2 (germline): SNHLY, FYNNEI. The length of the CDR3 is 12 residues. The V and J ends lost 4 bases and 3 bases respectively, with 6 bases between them. CDR3 loop: CASSAPYTEAFF. DNA for the CDR3: TGTGCCAGCAGTGCGCCCTACACTGAAGCTTTCTTT.

V and J are TRBV4-2 and TRBJ2-3, with no clear D. This CDR3 contains 14 residues. V was shortened by 2 bases and J by 2 bases, with 8 bases between the two germline ends. Germline V gene lookup returns CDR1 LGHNA and CDR2 YNFKEQ. CDR3 region: CASSQRQYTDTQYF. CDR3 sequence (DNA): TGTGCCAGCAGCCAACGTCAGTACACAGATACGCAGTATTTT.

This clone was picked up one time. The chain uses TRBV7-2 and TRBJ1-1, with D unresolved. Trimming took off 6 bases at V and 1 base at J, with 9 bases between the two ends. Germline V gives CDR1 SGHTA, CDR2 FQGNSA. This CDR3 spans 13 amino acids. In nucleotides, the CDR3 is TGTGCCAGCAGTCCAGACACGAACACTGAAGCTTTCTTT. Amino acid sequence: CASSPDTNTEAFF.

The chain employs TRBV11-3 and TRBJ2-7; D gene ambiguous. The V gene lost 0 bases and the J gene lost 3 bases, with 9 bases spanning the gap. Germline V gives CDR1 SGHNT, CDR2 YENEEA. The CDR3 extends over 14 amino acids. The CDR3 sequence is CASSLDLQVYEQYF. The DNA of the CDR3 is TGTGCCAGCAGCTTAGATCTTCAGGTCTACGAGCAGTACTTC. Combining the CDR3 with reference TRBV11-3 and TRBJ2-7 gives the whole variable domain EAGVVQSPRYKIIEKKQPVAFWCNPISGHNTLYWYLQNLGQGPELLIRYENEEAVDDSQLPKDRFSAERLKGVDSTLKIQPAELGDSAVYLCASSLDLQVYEQYFGPGTRLTVT.

The gene calls are TRBV5-1 and TRBJ2-5; D is possibly TRBD2 (7 bases). V lost 4 bases to trimming and J lost 5 bases, with 18 bases between them. The CDR3 runs to 15 residues. Germline values: CDR1 SGHRS, CDR2 YFSETQ. CDR3 sequence: CASSPGWGGTETQYF. For the CDR3, the DNA is TGCGCCAGCAGCCCGGGTTGGGGGGGCACTGAGACCCAGTACTTC.

CDR3 bases: TGTGCCAGCAGCTTACCAGGGGTCAAGGCCGGGGAGCTGTTTTTT. Translated, it gives CASSLPGVKAGELFF. The chain joins TRBV7-2 to TRBJ2-2; TRBD1 might be the D (6 bases). Trimming removed 2 bases from V and 6 bases from J, with 13 bases in between. Germline CDR1 and CDR2: SGHTA and FQGNSA. The CDR3 consists of 15 residues.

The CDR3: CASGPSILAGGSGETQYF. In DNA form, the CDR3 reads TGTGCTAGTGGCCCATCCATTCTAGCGGGGGGCTCAGGAGAGACCCAGTACTTC. The chain carries TRBV12-5 and TRBJ2-5; 11 bases agree with TRBD2. V shed 6 bases, J shed 4 bases, and the junction held 16 bases outside the gene matches. The CDR3 has 18 residues. In germline, CDR1 is LGHNT, CDR2 FRNRAP.

The table lists this clone with a count of one. The chain employs TRBV6-1 and TRBJ2-3; D perhaps matches TRBD2 (5 bases). V was trimmed by 3 bases and J by 1 base, leaving 14 bases between them. The CDR3 extends over 16 amino acids. CDR1 and CDR2 from the germline V gene are MNHNS and SASEGT. CDR3 sequence (DNA): TGTGCCAGCAGTGAGGGCAAAGGACTTGGCACAGATACGCAGTATTTT. Encoded protein: CASSEGKGLGTDTQYF.

J is TRBJ1-1 and V is TRBV18, with TRBD1 matching 7 bases. CDR1 and CDR2 from the germline V gene are KGHSH and LQKENI. This CDR3 spans 14 amino acids. V was pared by 0 bases and J by 5 bases, with 3 bases of the junction left unmatched. CDR3 in amino acids: CASSPPDRRTEAFF. CDR3 in DNA: TGTGCCAGCTCACCACCGGACAGGCGGACTGAAGCTTTCTTT.

V usage is TRBV10-2 and J usage is TRBJ2-5; no firm D call. V gave up 8 bases and J gave up 5 bases, with 18 bases separating them. This CDR3 is 14 amino acids long. Germline CDR1 is WSHSY and CDR2 is SAAADI. The CDR3 is CASSGGLGSETQYF. CDR3 nucleotide sequence: TGCGCCAGCTCCGGCGGTCTAGGCTCGGAGACCCAGTACTTC.

The V call is TRBV19, the J call TRBJ1-2; a weak D match, TRBD1 (5 bases). CDR1 LNHDA and CDR2 SQIVND come from the germline V gene (reference sequence). Trimming stripped 3 bases from V and 5 bases from J, with 10 bases between. The CDR3 extends over 13 amino acids. As DNA, the CDR3 is TGTGCCAGTAGTATCGGGGCGAGGTATGGCTACACCTTC. Its translation: CASSIGARYGYTF.

CDR3 sequence (DNA): TGCGCCAGCAGTAGTTACGCAGATACGCAGTATTTT. The encoded protein is CASSSYADTQYF. The chain has TRBV5-1 and TRBJ2-3; D is uncertain. Trimming took 5 bases from V and 4 from J, leaving 8 bases between them. Germline CDR1 and CDR2: SGHRS and YFSETQ. This CDR3 has 12 residues.

The chain uses TRBV6-6 and TRBJ2-2, with D possibly being TRBD1 (6 bases). This CDR3 region has 15 residues. Germline CDR1 and CDR2: MNHNY and SVGAGI (reference sequence). V lost 5 bases and J lost 4, with 14 bases in between. CDR3 in DNA: TGTGCCAGCAGTCCTACAGGGTGGAGCACCGGGGAGCTGTTTTTT. This translates into CASSPTGWSTGELFF.